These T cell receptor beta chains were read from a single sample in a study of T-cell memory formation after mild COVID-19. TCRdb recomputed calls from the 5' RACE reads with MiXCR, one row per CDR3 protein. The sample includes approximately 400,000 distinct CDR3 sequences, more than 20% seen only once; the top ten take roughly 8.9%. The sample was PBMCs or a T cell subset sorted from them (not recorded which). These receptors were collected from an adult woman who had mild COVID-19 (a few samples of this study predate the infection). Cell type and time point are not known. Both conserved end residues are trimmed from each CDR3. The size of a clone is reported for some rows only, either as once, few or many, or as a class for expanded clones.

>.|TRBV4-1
ASSQDPITGRYYGYT
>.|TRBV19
ASGERGGHGEQF
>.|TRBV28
ASSFGGTGATEAF
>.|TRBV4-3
ASSLLAGDIQY
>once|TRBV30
AWRQGTQY
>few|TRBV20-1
SARVTGLTNTIY
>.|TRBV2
ASSRDRERYGYT
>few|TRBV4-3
ASSQEGPTSSYEQY
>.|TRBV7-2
ADGLAGGEEKF
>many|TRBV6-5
ASSSPGLNTEAF
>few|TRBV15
ATSRYGTGRLEQY
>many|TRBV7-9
ASSLGYPAEAF
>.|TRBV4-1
ASSLQASGGPEKTQY
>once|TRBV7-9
ASSLVRGLSGNTIY
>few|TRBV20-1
SAPPSGEADTQY
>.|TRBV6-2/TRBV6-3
ASSSSSALTRYEQY
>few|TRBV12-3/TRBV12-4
ASSLVVQETQY
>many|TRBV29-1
SVGEFNQPQH
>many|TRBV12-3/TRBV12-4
ASSLNRGETQY
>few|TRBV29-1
SSFGQGVPEAF
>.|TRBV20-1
SARDSGQGVGSNQPQH
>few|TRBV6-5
ASRKQGKEQY